Shown below are 14 T cell receptor beta chains from a single sample sequenced in a study of blood T cell repertoires in COVID-19. Profiling relied on immunoSEQ multiplex PCR, and the TCRdb table lists in-frame clones only, not all of them. This sample has about 30,000 clones, with roughly 90% found just once. The sequenced sample consisted of peripheral blood. Every receptor here comes from a man aged 55 to 70 with active or convalescent COVID-19.

V usage is TRBV5-8 and J usage is TRBJ2-5; 8 bases are a match to TRBD1. CDR1 is SGHTS and CDR2 is YDEGEE in the germline V gene. J gave up 2 bases and V 1 base, and 7 bases lay outside the gene matches. This CDR3 is 16 amino acids long. The CDR3 sequence: CASSLKDRALQETQYF. The CDR3 DNA is TGTGCCAGCAGCTTGAAGGACAGGGCCCTTCAAGAGACCCAGTACTTC.

The sample holds one count of this clone. The genes are TRBV18 and TRBJ1-4; D is ambiguous. Trimming left V 5 bases short and J 6 bases short, with 13 bases between. Germline V gives CDR1 KGHSH, CDR2 LQKENI. CDR3 length equals 14 residues. CDR3 coding DNA: TGTGCCAGCTCAGGCCCTTATCAAGATGAAAAACTGTTTTTT. Translated: CASSGPYQDEKLFF.

The chain uses TRBV7-2 and TRBJ2-3; possible D gene TRBD1, 5 bases. CDR1 and CDR2 from the germline V gene are SGHTA and FQGNSA. The ends were cut back, 0 bases at V and 5 bases at J, with 12 bases in the middle. The CDR3 is 15 amino acids. Here the CDR3 reads CASSLAGRWGDTQYF. The CDR3 nucleotides read TGTGCCAGCAGCTTAGCGGGGCGGTGGGGAGATACGCAGTATTTT.

The chain is built from TRBV9 and TRBJ1-6; a weak D match, TRBD1 (6 bases). Germline loops: CDR1 SGDLS, CDR2 YYNGEE. Trimming left V 4 bases short and J 6 bases short, with 14 bases between. The CDR3 has 15 residues. For the CDR3, the DNA is TGTGCCAGCAGCCCACCGGGACACCCTAATTCACCCCTCCACTTT. It encodes CASSPPGHPNSPLHF.

In its sample, this clone was seen once. This chain joins TRBV5-1 and TRBJ2-7; D is perhaps TRBD1 (5 bases). With 4 bases removed from V and 0 bases from J, the gap between germline ends came to 14 bases. Germline V CDR1 and CDR2: SGHRS, YFSETQ. The CDR3 spans 15 residues. CDR3 amino acids: CASSIAGYPSYEQYF. The CDR3 nucleotides are TGCGCCAGCAGCATAGCAGGGTACCCCTCCTACGAGCAGTACTTC.

This clone came up once. The V and J genes are TRBV3-1 (or the pseudogene TRBV3-2) and TRBJ1-2; TRBD1 aligns across 8 bases. Germline V gene data show CDR1 as LGHDT and CDR2 as YNNKEL (reference sequence). CDR3 length: 14 amino acids. The V gene end was trimmed by 4 bases and the J gene end by 8 bases; junction bases not matched to a gene: 9. The CDR3 DNA follows: TGTGCCAGCAGCCCACAGGGGGTAGTGGGAGGCTACACCTTC. The encoded protein is CASSPQGVVGGYTF.

The chain has TRBV2 and TRBJ1-5, with TRBD1 matching 7 bases. Germline lookup yields CDR1 SNHLY and CDR2 FYNNEI. The CDR3 is made up of 13 amino acids. V lost 7 bases and J lost 9; bases outside the gene matches: 9. The CDR3 is CASTRQGKLPQHF. The CDR3 region has the DNA TGTGCCAGCACCCGACAGGGTAAACTGCCCCAGCATTTT.

This clone was picked up a small number of times. The chain recombines TRBV2 with TRBJ1-1, with a possible D match to TRBD1 (6 bases). This CDR3 contains 15 residues. Trimming shortened V by 3 bases and J by 0 bases, and 11 bases separated the two germline ends. In germline, CDR1 is SNHLY, CDR2 FYNNEI. CDR3 nucleotides: TGTGCCAGCAGTGAGCTGGGGGCCTTGAACACTGAAGCTTTCTTT. Translation gives CASSELGALNTEAFF.

The chain combines TRBV18 with TRBJ2-1, with D possibly matching TRBD1 (6 bases). Trimming took off 6 bases at V and 4 bases at J, with 13 bases between the two ends. From germline, CDR1 is KGHSH and CDR2 LQKENI. The CDR3 is made up of 14 amino acids. CDR3 coding DNA: TGTGCCAGCTCCCCCGACAGGACTTACAATGAGCAGTTCTTC. Translated: CASSPDRTYNEQFF.

CDR3 sequence: CASSQGSRGTDTQYF. For the CDR3, the DNA is TGCGCCAGCAGCCAAGGATCGCGGGGCACAGATACGCAGTATTTT. The gene calls are TRBV4-3 and TRBJ2-3; maybe TRBD2 (5 bases). The ends were cut back, 1 base at V and 1 base at J, with 9 bases in the middle. CDR1 is LGHNA, CDR2 YSLEER, per germline. The CDR3 loop spans 15 amino acids.

V and J are TRBV5-1 and TRBJ1-4; the match to TRBD1 covers 8 bases. The CDR3 contains 16 residues. With 0 bases clipped from V and 8 bases from J, the junction kept 9 bases outside the gene matches. Germline loops: CDR1 SGHRS, CDR2 YFSETQ. This CDR3 is CASSLASGGKREKLFF. The CDR3 nucleotides are TGCGCCAGCAGCTTGGCTTCAGGGGGCAAAAGAGAAAAACTGTTTTTT.

The J gene is TRBJ2-3, the V gene TRBV14, with 9 bases lining up with TRBD1. Unmatched junction bases numbered 6, after V lost 3 bases and J lost 5 bases. The CDR3 contains 15 residues. Germline V lookup: CDR1 SGHDN, CDR2 FVKESK. The CDR3: CASSQNRGRVDTQYF. The DNA of the CDR3 is TGTGCCAGCAGCCAGAACAGGGGGCGTGTAGATACGCAGTATTTT.

This chain connects TRBV9 to TRBJ1-6, with D possibly matching TRBD1 (5 bases). V was trimmed by 0 bases and J by 10 bases, leaving 14 bases between them. The CDR3 is made up of 15 amino acids. Germline V gene data show CDR1 as SGDLS and CDR2 as YYNGEE. CDR3 nucleotide sequence: TGTGCCAGCAGCGTAGCTAGGCAGGGTGTCTCACCCCTCCACTTT. The encoded protein is CASSVARQGVSPLHF. The whole variable domain, filled in from reference TRBV9 and TRBJ1-6, reads DSGVTQTPKHLITATGQRVTLRCSPRSGDLSVYWYQQSLDQGLQFLIQYYNGEERAKGNILERFSAQQFPDLHSELNLSSLELGDSALYFCASSVARQGVSPLHFGNGTRLTVT.

The chain recombines TRBV5-4 with TRBJ2-1; 7 bases align to TRBD1. Germline CDR1 and CDR2: SGHNT and YYREEE (reference sequence). The CDR3 is made up of 14 amino acids. V was clipped by 3 bases and J by 3 bases; unmatched bases: 3. CDR3 bases: TGTGCCAGCAGCTCACAGGGGAGCTACAATGAGCAGTTCTTC. Translation: CASSSQGSYNEQFF.